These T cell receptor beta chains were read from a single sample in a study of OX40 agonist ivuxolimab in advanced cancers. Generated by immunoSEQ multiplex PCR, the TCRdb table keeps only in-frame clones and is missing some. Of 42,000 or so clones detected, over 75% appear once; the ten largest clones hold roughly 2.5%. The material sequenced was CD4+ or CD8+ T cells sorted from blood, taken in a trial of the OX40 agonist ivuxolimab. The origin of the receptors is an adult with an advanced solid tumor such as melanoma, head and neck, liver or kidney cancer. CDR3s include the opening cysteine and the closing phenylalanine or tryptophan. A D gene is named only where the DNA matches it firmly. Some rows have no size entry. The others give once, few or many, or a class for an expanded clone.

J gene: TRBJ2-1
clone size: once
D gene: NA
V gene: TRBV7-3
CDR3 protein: CASSLMASSYNEQFF
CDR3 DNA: TGTGCCAGCAGCTTAATGGCGAGCTCCTACAATGAGCAGTTCTTC

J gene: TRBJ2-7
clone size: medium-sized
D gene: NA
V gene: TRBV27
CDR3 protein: CASSLEGRGSYEQYF
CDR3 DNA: TGTGCCAGCAGTTTGGAGGGCAGGGGTTCCTACGAGCAGTACTTC

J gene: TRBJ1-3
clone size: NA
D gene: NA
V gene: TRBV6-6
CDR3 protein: CASPEDSGNTIYF
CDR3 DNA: TGTGCCAGCCCGGAGGACTCTGGAAACACCATATATTTT

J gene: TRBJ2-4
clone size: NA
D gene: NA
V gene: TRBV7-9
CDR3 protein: CASSLDRNIAKNIQYF
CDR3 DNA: TGTGCCAGCAGCTTGGACAGAAACATAGCCAAAAACATTCAGTACTTC

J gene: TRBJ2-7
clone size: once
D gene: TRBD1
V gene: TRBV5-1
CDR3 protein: CASSLALGQAYEQYF
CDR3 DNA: TGCGCCAGCAGCCTAGCCCTGGGACAGGCCTACGAGCAGTACTTC

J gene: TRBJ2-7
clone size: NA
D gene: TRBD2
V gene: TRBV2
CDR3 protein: CASSAIAGFYEQYF
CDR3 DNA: TGTGCCAGCAGCGCCATAGCGGGGTTCTACGAGCAGTACTTC

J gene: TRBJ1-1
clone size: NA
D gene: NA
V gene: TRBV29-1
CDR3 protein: CSATFGGGGFAVDTEAFF
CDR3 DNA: TGCAGCGCCACCTTTGGGGGGGGCGGATTTGCGGTGGACACTGAAGCTTTCTTT

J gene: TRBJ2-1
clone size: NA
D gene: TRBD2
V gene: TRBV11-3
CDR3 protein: CASSRAGTSGSSYNEQFF
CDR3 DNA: TGTGCCAGCAGCCGGGCCGGGACTAGCGGGAGTAGCTACAATGAGCAGTTCTTC

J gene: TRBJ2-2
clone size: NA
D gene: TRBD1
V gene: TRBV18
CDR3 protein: CASSPSTGAGELFF
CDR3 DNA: TGTGCCAGCTCACCTTCAACAGGGGCCGGGGAGCTGTTTTTT

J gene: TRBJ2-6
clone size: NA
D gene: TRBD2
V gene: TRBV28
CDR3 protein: CASSPGGVSGANVLTF
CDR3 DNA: TGTGCCAGCAGCCCTGGGGGGGTGAGCGGGGCCAACGTCCTGACTTTC

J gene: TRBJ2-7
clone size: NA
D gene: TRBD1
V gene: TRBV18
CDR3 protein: CASKDRGISYEQYF
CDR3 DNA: TGTGCCAGCAAGGACAGGGGGATCTCCTACGAGCAGTACTTC

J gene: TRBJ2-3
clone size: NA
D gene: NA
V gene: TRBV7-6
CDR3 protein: CASSLVGVGTDTQYF
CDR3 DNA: TGTGCCAGCAGCTTAGTAGGGGTTGGCACAGATACGCAGTATTTT

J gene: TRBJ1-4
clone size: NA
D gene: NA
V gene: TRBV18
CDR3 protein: CASSPYHREGGEKLFF
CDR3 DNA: TGTGCCAGCTCACCCTATCACAGGGAGGGCGGTGAAAAACTGTTTTTT

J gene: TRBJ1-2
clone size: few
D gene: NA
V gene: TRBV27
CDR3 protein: CASRMGLHYGYTF
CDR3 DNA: TGTGCCAGCAGAATGGGACTGCACTATGGCTACACCTTC

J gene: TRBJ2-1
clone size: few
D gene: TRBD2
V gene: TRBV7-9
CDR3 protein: CASSRGREGFF
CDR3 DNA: TGTGCCAGCAGCCGCGGGAGGGAAGGATTCTTC

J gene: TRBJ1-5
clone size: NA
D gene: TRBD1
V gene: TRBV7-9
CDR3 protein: CASTITPPRQGIGQPQHF
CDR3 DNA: TGTGCCAGCACCATAACCCCGCCCCGACAGGGTATAGGGCAGCCCCAGCATTTT

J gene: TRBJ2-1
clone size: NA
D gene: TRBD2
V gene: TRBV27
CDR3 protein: CASSFISGRHNEQFF
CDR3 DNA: TGTGCCAGCAGTTTTATAAGCGGGAGGCACAATGAGCAGTTCTTC

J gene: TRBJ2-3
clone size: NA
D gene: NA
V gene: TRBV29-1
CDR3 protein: CSVENRGTDTQYF
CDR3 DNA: TGCAGCGTTGAAAATCGTGGAACAGATACGCAGTATTTT

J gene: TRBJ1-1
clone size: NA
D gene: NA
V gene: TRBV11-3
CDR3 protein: CASSIPGLRGTEAFF
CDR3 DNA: TGTGCCAGCAGCATACCGGGACTTCGGGGCACTGAAGCTTTCTTT

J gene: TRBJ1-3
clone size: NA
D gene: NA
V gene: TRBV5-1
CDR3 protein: CASSPWRGSSGNTIYF
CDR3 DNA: TGCGCCAGCAGCCCGTGGAGGGGCAGCTCTGGAAACACCATATATTTT

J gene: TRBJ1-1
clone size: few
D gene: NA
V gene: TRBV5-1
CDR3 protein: CASSAGQMNTEAFF
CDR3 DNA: TGCGCCAGCAGCGCTGGACAGATGAACACTGAAGCTTTCTTT

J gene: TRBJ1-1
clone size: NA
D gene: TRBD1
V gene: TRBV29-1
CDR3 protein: CSVTGGPEAFF
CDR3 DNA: TGCAGCGTCACAGGGGGTCCTGAAGCTTTCTTT

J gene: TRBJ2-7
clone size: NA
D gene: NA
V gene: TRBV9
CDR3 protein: CASSVEGTASYEQYF
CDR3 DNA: TGTGCCAGCAGCGTTGAAGGGACCGCATCCTACGAGCAGTACTTC

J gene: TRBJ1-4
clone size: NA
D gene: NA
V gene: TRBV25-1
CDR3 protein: CASSEFNEKLFF
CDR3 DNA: TGTGCCAGCAGTGAATTTAATGAAAAACTGTTTTTT

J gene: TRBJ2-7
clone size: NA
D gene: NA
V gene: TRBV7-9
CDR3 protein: CASSLGWAYEQYF
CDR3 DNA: TGTGCCAGCAGCTTAGGATGGGCCTACGAGCAGTACTTC

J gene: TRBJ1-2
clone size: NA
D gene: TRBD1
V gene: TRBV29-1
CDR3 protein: CSVRGTGSTGYTF
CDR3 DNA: TGCAGCGTCCGAGGGACAGGGAGTACTGGCTACACCTTC

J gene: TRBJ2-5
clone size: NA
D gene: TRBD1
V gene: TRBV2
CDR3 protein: CASSDRGRGETQYF
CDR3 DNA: TGTGCCAGCAGCGACAGGGGGCGAGGAGAGACCCAGTACTTC

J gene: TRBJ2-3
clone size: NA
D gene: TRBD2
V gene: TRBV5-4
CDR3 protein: CASSLASGRLTDTQYF
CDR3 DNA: TGTGCCAGCAGCTTGGCCAGCGGGAGGCTCACAGATACGCAGTATTTT

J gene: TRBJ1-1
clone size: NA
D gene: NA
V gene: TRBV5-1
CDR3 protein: CASSVPTTEAFF
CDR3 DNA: TGCGCCAGCAGCGTACCAACCACTGAAGCTTTCTTT

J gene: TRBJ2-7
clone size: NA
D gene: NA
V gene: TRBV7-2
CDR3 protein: CASSSQGLPGGQYF
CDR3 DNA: TGTGCCAGCAGCTCGCAGGGGCTACCCGGGGGGCAGTACTTC

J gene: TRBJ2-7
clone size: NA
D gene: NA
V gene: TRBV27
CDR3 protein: CASSTLLGQSSYEQYF
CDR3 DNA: TGTGCCAGCAGTACTCTTTTAGGACAGAGCTCCTACGAGCAGTACTTC

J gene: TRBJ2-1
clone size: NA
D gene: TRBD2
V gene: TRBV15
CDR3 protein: CATSREITSGYREQFF
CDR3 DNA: TGTGCCACCAGCAGAGAGATCACTAGCGGTTACAGGGAGCAGTTCTTC

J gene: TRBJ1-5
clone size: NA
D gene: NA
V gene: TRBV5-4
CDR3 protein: CASSSQGGLSNQPQHF
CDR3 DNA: TGTGCCAGCAGCTCTCAGGGAGGACTCAGCAATCAGCCCCAGCATTTT

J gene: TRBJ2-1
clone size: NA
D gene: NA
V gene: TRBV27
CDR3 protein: CASSVIRGFTYNEQFF
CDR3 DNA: TGTGCCAGCAGTGTGATAAGGGGGTTTACCTACAATGAGCAGTTCTTC

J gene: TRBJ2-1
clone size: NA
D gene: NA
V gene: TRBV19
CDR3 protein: CASSMVEGYNEQFF
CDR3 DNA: TGTGCCAGTAGTATGGTGGAGGGCTACAATGAGCAGTTCTTC

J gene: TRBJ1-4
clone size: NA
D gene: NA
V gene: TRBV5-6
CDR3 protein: CASSLVADATNEKLFF
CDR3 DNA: TGTGCCAGCAGCTTGGTGGCGGATGCAACTAATGAAAAACTGTTTTTT

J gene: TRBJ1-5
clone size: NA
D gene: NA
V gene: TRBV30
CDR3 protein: CAWSLGLQPQHF
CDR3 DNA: TGTGCCTGGAGCTTAGGACTTCAGCCCCAGCATTTT

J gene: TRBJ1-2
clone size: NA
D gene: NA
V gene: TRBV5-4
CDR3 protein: CAGSREYYGYTF
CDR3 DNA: TGTGCCGGAAGCAGGGAGTACTATGGCTACACCTTC

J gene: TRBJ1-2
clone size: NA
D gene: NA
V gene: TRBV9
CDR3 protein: CASSPRGPDGHGYTF
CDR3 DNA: TGTGCCAGCAGCCCCAGGGGACCGGACGGGCATGGCTACACCTTC

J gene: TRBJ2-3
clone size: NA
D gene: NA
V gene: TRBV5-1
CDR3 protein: CASSLDGQTPQYF
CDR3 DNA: TGCGCCAGCAGCTTGGATGGGCAAACCCCGCAGTATTTT

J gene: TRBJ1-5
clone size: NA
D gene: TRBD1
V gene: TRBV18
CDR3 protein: CASSPAGGSQPQHF
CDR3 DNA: TGTGCCAGCTCACCTGCAGGGGGATCTCAGCCCCAGCATTTT

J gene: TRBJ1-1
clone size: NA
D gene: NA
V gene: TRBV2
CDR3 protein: CASSDRVVIGLEAFF
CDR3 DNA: TGTGCCAGCAGTGACAGGGTAGTGATAGGGCTTGAAGCTTTCTTT

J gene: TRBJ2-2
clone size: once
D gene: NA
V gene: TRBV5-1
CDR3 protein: CASTMTANTGELFF
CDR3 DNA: TGCGCCAGCACAATGACGGCGAACACCGGGGAGCTGTTTTTT

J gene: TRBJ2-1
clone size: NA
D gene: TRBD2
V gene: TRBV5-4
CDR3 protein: CASSAGTSGSSYNEQFF
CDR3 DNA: TGTGCCAGCAGCGCAGGGACTAGCGGGAGCTCCTACAATGAGCAGTTCTTC